Below are 26 T cell receptor beta chains sequenced from a single sample in a study of cytomegalovirus exposure and HLA in healthy donors. The study ran its PCR with 60 Vbeta and 13 Jbeta primers. Some clones are missing from TCRdb's copy, which holds only in-frame ones; the method was immunoSEQ multiplex PCR. The sample includes hundreds of thousands of clones, over 65% of them seen just once. Sample: PBMCs. The source is a man younger than 35 in good health and CMV-seronegative.

This chain links TRBV30 with TRBJ1-2, with D possibly matching TRBD1 (6 bases). The V gene lost 0 bases and the J gene lost 4 bases, with 12 bases spanning the gap. Per the germline V gene, CDR1 is GTSNPN and CDR2 is SVGIG (reference sequence). The length of the CDR3 is 14 residues. Written as DNA, the CDR3 is TGTGCCTGGAGTGTAGGGGGAATCGGCTATGGCTACACCTTC. This translates into CAWSVGGIGYGYTF.

A few counts support this clone. The sample contains more than one DNA sequence encoding this CDR3. V usage is TRBV9 and J usage is TRBJ1-1; D remains ambiguous. The CDR3 is 13 residues long. Per the germline V gene, CDR1 is SGDLS and CDR2 is YYNGEE. V lost 0 bases to trimming and J lost 1 base, with 4 bases between them. CDR3 DNA: TGTGCCAGCAGCGTAGGTAGGAACACTGAAGCTTTCTTT. It specifies CASSVGRNTEAFF.

The chain recombines TRBV5-1 with TRBJ1-1; D might be TRBD1 (6 bases). The CDR3 extends over 16 amino acids. Germline CDR1 is SGHRS and CDR2 is YFSETQ. V was shortened by 0 bases and J by 1 base, with 13 bases between the two germline ends. The DNA of the CDR3 is TGCGCCAGCAGCTTGGGAGCAGGGGCGGGGAACACTGAAGCTTTCTTT. This translates into CASSLGAGAGNTEAFF.

The chain combines TRBV30 with TRBJ2-5, with a tentative D call TRBD2 (6 bases). Deletions cut 2 bases from V and 7 bases from J, with 14 bases between. The CDR3 consists of 13 residues. Germline V gives CDR1 GTSNPN, CDR2 SVGIG (reference sequence). CDR3 protein: CAWSPTPGGTQYF. DNA for the CDR3: TGTGCCTGGAGTCCCACCCCCGGGGGGACCCAGTACTTC. The variable domain in full, completed from reference TRBV30 and TRBJ2-5, reads SQTIHQWPATLVQPVGSPLSLECTVEGTSNPNLYWYRQAAGRGLQLLFYSVGIGQISSEVPQNLSASRPQDRQFILSSKKLLLSDSGFYLCAWSPTPGGTQYFGPGTRLLVL.

The chain links TRBV5-1 to TRBJ2-7; 9 positions agree with TRBD1. This CDR3 has 15 residues. CDR1 is SGHRS, CDR2 YFSETQ, per germline. V gave up 5 bases and J gave up 5 bases; unmatched junction bases: 11. CDR3 amino acids: CASRKQGQGVDEQYF. Written as DNA, the CDR3 is TGCGCCAGCAGGAAACAGGGACAGGGAGTCGACGAGCAGTACTTC.

The chain uses TRBV6-5 and TRBJ1-1; unclear D gene. The CDR3 spans 12 residues. CDR1 and CDR2 (germline): MNHEY, SVGAGI. Trimming pared 7 bases from V and 6 bases from J, leaving 12 bases between. CDR3 nucleotides: TGTGCCAGCACGAGGGCGAAGGCTGAAGCTTTCTTT. It is translated as CASTRAKAEAFF.

V gene TRBV16 combines with J gene TRBJ1-2; possibly TRBD1 for D (5 bases). V lost 2 bases and J 4 bases, leaving 17 bases between the germline ends. Germline loops: CDR1 KGHSY, CDR2 FQNENV. The CDR3 covers 16 residues. CDR3 residues: CASSQSQGSVTYGYTF. The CDR3 nucleotides read TGTGCCAGCAGCCAAAGTCAGGGAAGTGTCACCTATGGCTACACCTTC.

V usage is TRBV2 and J usage is TRBJ2-1; 9 nucleotides agree with TRBD2. Germline CDR1 SNHLY, CDR2 FYNNEI. CDR3 length equals 13 residues. V gave up 7 bases and J gave up 7 bases; unmatched junction bases: 5. The DNA of the CDR3 is TGTGCCAGCATACGCGGGAGGGCAAATGAGCAGTTCTTC. The encoded protein is CASIRGRANEQFF.

This clone was picked up a small number of times. This chain uses TRBV5-4 with TRBJ2-5, with 8 bases that match TRBD1. Near its end, the DNA agrees better with TRBJ2-7, so the J call may be wrong. The CDR3 consists of 16 residues. Germline values: CDR1 SGHNT, CDR2 YYREEE (reference sequence). This CDR3 is CASSLGGQGISYEQYF. CDR3 sequence (DNA): TGTGCCAGCAGCTTGGGTGGACAGGGCATTTCATACGAGCAGTACTTC.

The J gene is TRBJ2-5, the V gene TRBV23-1; D ambiguous. TRBV23-1 is an open reading frame whose function is uncertain. V dropped 2 bases and J dropped 1 base, with 11 bases sitting between them. The CDR3 contains 15 residues. The CDR3 loop is CASSQGVHLQETQYF. In DNA form, the CDR3 reads TGCGCCAGCAGTCAAGGAGTACACCTCCAAGAGACCCAGTACTTC.

The chain combines TRBV7-9 with TRBJ2-7; 7 bases agree with TRBD2. Unmatched junction bases numbered 12, after V lost 5 bases and J lost 5 bases. Per the germline V gene, CDR1 is SEHNR and CDR2 is FQNEAQ (reference sequence). CDR3 length equals 15 residues. The CDR3 DNA reads as TGTGCCAGCAGCCCGAGCGGGATCGTTTCCAACGAGCAGTACTTC. Translated: CASSPSGIVSNEQYF.

The sample holds a few counts of this clone. The J gene is TRBJ1-1, the V gene TRBV4-1, with a weak D call TRBD1 (6 bases). V gave up 5 bases and J gave up 1 base, with 17 bases separating them. Germline loops: CDR1 MGHRA, CDR2 YSYEKL. This CDR3 comprises 16 residues. CDR3 sequence: CASSKQGPPANTEAFF. The CDR3 DNA is TGCGCCAGCAGCAAACAGGGCCCGCCGGCGAACACTGAAGCTTTCTTT.

On this clone: Sequence at one end of the junction differs from germline and may be a read error. The chain has TRBV2 and TRBJ1-1; 8 nucleotides agree with TRBD1. The CDR3 contains 12 residues. CDR1 is SNHLY, CDR2 FYNNEI, per germline. CDR3 amino acids: CASYLSDRVGYF. As DNA, the CDR3 is TGTGCCAGCTACCTCTCGGACAGGGTGGGTTACTTT.

The chain is built from TRBV7-9 and TRBJ2-1, with D possibly TRBD1 on 5 matching bases. Trimming cost V 5 bases and J 1 base, with 18 bases left between them. The CDR3 totals 17 residues. Germline-derived CDR1 and CDR2 are SEHNR and FQNEAQ (reference sequence). CDR3: CASSPLGWGVSYNEQFF. The DNA for the CDR3 is TGTGCCAGCAGCCCCCTGGGGTGGGGCGTGTCCTACAATGAGCAGTTCTTC.

The chain has TRBV9 and TRBJ2-3, with 10 bases that match TRBD2. V shed 3 bases, J shed 4 bases, and the junction held 8 bases outside the gene matches. This CDR3 comprises 16 residues. CDR1 and CDR2 from the germline V gene are SGDLS and YYNGEE. CDR3 in DNA: TGTGCCAGCAGCGACGGGACTAGCGCGGGCGCAGATACGCAGTATTTT. It translates to CASSDGTSAGADTQYF.

This clone has more than one count but fewer than ten. J is TRBJ2-7 and V is TRBV29-1, with 7 bases aligning to TRBD1. Germline V gene sequence: CDR1 SQVTM, CDR2 ANQGSEA. V was clipped by 1 base and J by 3 bases; unmatched bases: 9. The CDR3 is made up of 15 amino acids. CDR3 sequence: CSVEGSPGQLYEQYF. CDR3 coding DNA: TGCAGCGTTGAAGGGAGCCCGGGACAGCTCTACGAGCAGTACTTC.

The chain employs TRBV9 and TRBJ2-1; D call uncertain. V lost 3 bases and J lost 8, with 21 bases in between. The CDR3 contains 16 residues. Germline-derived CDR1 and CDR2 are SGDLS and YYNGEE. CDR3 region: CASSASGTPSVDEQFF. DNA for the CDR3: TGTGCCAGCAGCGCCTCAGGAACCCCATCCGTCGATGAGCAGTTCTTC.

The V gene is TRBV19, the J gene TRBJ1-2, with D uncertain. Germline loops: CDR1 LNHDA, CDR2 SQIVND (reference sequence). The CDR3 contains 13 residues. V was cut by 3 bases and J by 7 bases, with 12 bases left in between. The CDR3 DNA sequence: TGTGCCAGTAGTATCGGTCGGACTCCTGGCTACACCTTC. Amino acids: CASSIGRTPGYTF.

The chain recombines TRBV28 with TRBJ2-1; D is ambiguous. V shed 6 bases and J shed 0 bases, with 9 bases lying between them. The V gene's germline CDR1 is MDHEN and CDR2 SYDVKM. The CDR3 consists of 14 residues. The CDR3, as DNA: TGTGCCAGCAGGTTGCGTTCCTCCTACAATGAGCAGTTCTTC. Translation: CASRLRSSYNEQFF.

This chain uses TRBV10-3 with TRBJ2-7, with D unresolved. Germline V gene lookup returns CDR1 ENHRY and CDR2 SYGVKD. Trimming removed 1 base from V and 2 bases from J, with 6 bases in between. This CDR3 region has 13 residues. The CDR3 region has the DNA TGTGCCATCAGTGAGTATCTTCCCTACGAGCAGTACTTC. Translating it yields CAISEYLPYEQYF.

The rearrangement joins TRBV27 to TRBJ2-7, with 9 bases that match TRBD1. CDR1 is MNHEY and CDR2 is SMNVEV in the germline V gene (reference sequence). This CDR3 spans 15 amino acids. V lost 3 bases and J lost 6; bases outside the gene matches: 9. The CDR3 sequence: CASSLGRTGVSEQYF. The CDR3 DNA reads as TGTGCCAGCAGTTTGGGACGGACAGGGGTAAGCGAGCAGTACTTC.

The rearrangement links TRBV2 to TRBJ1-5; TRBD1 agrees at 8 bases. The length of the CDR3 is 15 residues. CDR1 is SNHLY and CDR2 is FYNNEI in the germline V gene. V gave up 4 bases and J gave up 0 bases; unmatched junction bases: 2. In nucleotides, the CDR3 is TGTGCCAGCAGTGGACAGGGGAATAGCAATCAGCCCCAGCATTTT. Its protein product is CASSGQGNSNQPQHF.

The J gene is TRBJ2-1, the V gene TRBV23-1, with D perhaps TRBD2 (6 bases). TRBV23-1 is noted as an ORF with a role that remains uncertain. V dropped 0 bases and J dropped 0 bases, with 24 bases sitting between them. There are 21 residues in the CDR3. CDR3 residues: CASSQSKGRVPQEGSYNEQFF. CDR3 in DNA: TGCGCCAGCAGTCAATCGAAGGGCAGGGTACCCCAGGAGGGCTCCTACAATGAGCAGTTCTTC.

There are a few counts of this clone. This CDR3 is also generated by other DNA sequences in the sample. This sequence joins TRBV6-5 and TRBJ1-1; possible D gene TRBD1, 5 bases. Germline V gene lookup returns CDR1 MNHEY and CDR2 SVGAGI. The V gene lost 2 bases and the J gene lost 1 base, with 5 bases spanning the gap. The CDR3 runs to 13 residues. In DNA form, the CDR3 reads TGTGCCAGCAGTTACAGGGGGAACACTGAAGCTTTCTTT. The encoded protein is CASSYRGNTEAFF.

CDR3 sequence (DNA): TGCGCCAGCAGCTTGGGGGGGGAGCAGTACTTC. Amino acids: CASSLGGEQYF. The V and J genes are TRBV5-1 and TRBJ2-5, with TRBD2 as a possible D gene (6 bases). This CDR3 contains 11 residues. Trimming removed 0 bases at V and 11 bases at J, with 8 bases between. Germline assignment: CDR1 SGHRS and CDR2 YFSETQ.

The chain links TRBV6-1 to TRBJ1-1; TRBD1 matches at 8 bases. CDR3 length equals 14 residues. Per germline, CDR1 MNHNS and CDR2 SASEGT. V shed 5 bases and J 6 bases; nucleotides not matched to a gene: 8. CDR3 region: CASSLHSGGPEAFF. In DNA, the CDR3 is TGTGCCAGCAGTCTCCACTCAGGGGGCCCTGAAGCTTTCTTT.